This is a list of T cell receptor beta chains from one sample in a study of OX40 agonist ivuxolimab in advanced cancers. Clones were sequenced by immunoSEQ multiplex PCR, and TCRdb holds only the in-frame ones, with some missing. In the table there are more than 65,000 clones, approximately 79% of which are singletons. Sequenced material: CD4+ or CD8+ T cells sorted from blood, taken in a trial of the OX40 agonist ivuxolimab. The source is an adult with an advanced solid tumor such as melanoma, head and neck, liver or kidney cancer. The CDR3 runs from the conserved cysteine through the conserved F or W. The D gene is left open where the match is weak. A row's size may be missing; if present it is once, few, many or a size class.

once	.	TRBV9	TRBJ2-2	TGTGCCAGCAGCGTAAATACAGGATTCACCTCGGGGGAGCTGTTTTTT	CASSVNTGFTSGELFF
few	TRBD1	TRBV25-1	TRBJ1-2	TGTGCCAGCAGTGGCCGGGACAGCCCGTCGGATGGCTACACCTTC	CASSGRDSPSDGYTF
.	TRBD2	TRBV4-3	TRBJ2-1	TGCGCCAGCAGCCAAGAATGGAGCCCACTAGCGAGACCCTACAATGAGCAGTTCTTC	CASSQEWSPLARPYNEQFF
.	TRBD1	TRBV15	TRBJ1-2	TGTGCCACCAGCAGGGGGACAGGGGAAGGTTATGGCTACACCTTC	CATSRGTGEGYGYTF
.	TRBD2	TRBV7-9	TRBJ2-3	TGTGCCAGCAGCTTAGGCGGGGGGGCCAGAGATACGCAGTATTTT	CASSLGGGARDTQYF
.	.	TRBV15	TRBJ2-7	TGTGCCACCAGCAGACAACCGCTGGGCTCCTACGAGCAGTACTTC	CATSRQPLGSYEQYF
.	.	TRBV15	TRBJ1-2	TGTGCCACCAGCAGAGGGCAGGGGAGCTACACCTTC	CATSRGQGSYTF
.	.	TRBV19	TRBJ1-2	TGTGCCAGTAGTATCACTGGGAACTATGGCTACACCTTC	CASSITGNYGYTF
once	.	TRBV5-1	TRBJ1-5	TGCGCCAGCAGCTTGGATCCGGGTCCGGGTCAGCCCCAGCATTTT	CASSLDPGPGQPQHF
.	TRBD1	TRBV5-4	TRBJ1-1	TGTGCCAGCACCTCGACAGGGGCGAACACTGAAGCTTTCTTT	CASTSTGANTEAFF
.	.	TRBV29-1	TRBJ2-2	TGCAGCGTTGGATACACGAACACCGGGGAGCTGTTTTTT	CSVGYTNTGELFF
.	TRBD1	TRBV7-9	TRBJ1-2	TGTGCCAGCAGCTATACAGGGGGCTTAGATGGCTATGGCTACACCTTC	CASSYTGGLDGYGYTF
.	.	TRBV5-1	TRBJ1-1	TGCGCCAGCAGCTCCCGGACAGCTAACACTGAAGCTTTCTTT	CASSSRTANTEAFF
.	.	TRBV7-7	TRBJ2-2	TGTGCCAGCAGCTTAGGCGGGTCGGGCGCCGGGGAGCTGTTTTTT	CASSLGGSGAGELFF
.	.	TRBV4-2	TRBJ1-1	TGTGCCAGCGAAGCCGGGAACACTGAAGCTTTCTTT	CASEAGNTEAFF
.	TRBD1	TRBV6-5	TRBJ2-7	TGTGCCAGCAGTTACCCGGGACAGGTCTACGAGCAGTACTTC	CASSYPGQVYEQYF
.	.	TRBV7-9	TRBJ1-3	TGTGCCAGCAGCCCTCCGGGAGGGGGTGGAAACACCATATATTTT	CASSPPGGGGNTIYF
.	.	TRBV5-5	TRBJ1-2	TGTGCCAGCAGCATAACTCCGGAGGATGGCTACACCTTC	CASSITPEDGYTF
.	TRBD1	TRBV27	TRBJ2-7	TGTGCCAGCAGTTTTGGACGGACAGGGGACGAGCAGTACTTC	CASSFGRTGDEQYF
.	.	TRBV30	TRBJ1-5	TGTGCCTGGACCCCCGACAGCTATAGCAATCAGCCCCAGCATTTT	CAWTPDSYSNQPQHF
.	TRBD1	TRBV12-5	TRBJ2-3	TGTGCTAGTGGGCGTACAGGGGCAGGGGCAGATACGCAGTATTTT	CASGRTGAGADTQYF
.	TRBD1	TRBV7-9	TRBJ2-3	TGTGCCAGCAGCTTAGGGGACAGGTTCACAGATACGCAGTATTTT	CASSLGDRFTDTQYF
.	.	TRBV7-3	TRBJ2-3	TGTGCCAGCAGCTTAATGGTCGAGGGTACGCAGTATTTT	CASSLMVEGTQYF
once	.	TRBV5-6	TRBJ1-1	TGTGCCAGCAGCTTGATTCAGGGGAGTCCTGAAGCTTTCTTT	CASSLIQGSPEAFF
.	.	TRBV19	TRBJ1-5	TGTGCCAGTAGTTCCAGACCCGGGACGGCGGATCAGCCCCAGCATTTT	CASSSRPGTADQPQHF
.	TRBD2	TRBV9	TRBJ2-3	TGTGCCAGCAGCGTAAGAGGGACTAGCGGGGGGAGTACGCAGTATTTT	CASSVRGTSGGSTQYF
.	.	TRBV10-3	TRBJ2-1	TGTGCCATCGGGGAAGGTCGGGAGCAGTTCTTC	CAIGEGREQFF
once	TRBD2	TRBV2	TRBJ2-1	TGTGCCAGCAGTCAGTTACCTTCAGCGGGGGAATCCTACAATGAGCAGTTCTTC	CASSQLPSAGESYNEQFF
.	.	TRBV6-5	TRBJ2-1	TGTGCCAGCAGGCCCCGTAGCTCCTACAATGAGCAGTTCTTC	CASRPRSSYNEQFF
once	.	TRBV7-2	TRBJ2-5	TGTGCCAGCAGCTTTCTCTCACGTCCAAGGACCCAGTACTTC	CASSFLSRPRTQYF
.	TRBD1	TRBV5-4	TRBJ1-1	TGTGCCAGCAGCAATGGACAGGGATCCATGAACACTGAAGCTTTCTTT	CASSNGQGSMNTEAFF
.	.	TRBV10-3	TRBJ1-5	TGTGCCAGCAGTTACGCCAGTACCGGCAATCAGCCCCAGCATTTT	CASSYASTGNQPQHF
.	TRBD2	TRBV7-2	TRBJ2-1	TGTGCCAGCAGCTTATATGCTAGCGGGGGCTATCAGTTCTTC	CASSLYASGGYQFF